Sequencing of this T cell receptor (beta chain) was carried out in a study of CD8 T cells in ankylosing spondylitis. Study-wide results and limits: A motif in TCR beta, a set of 8 or 9 highly homologous variants, appeared characteristic of ankylosing spondylitis blood. With a CD8+ phenotype, disease-linked clones were relatively rare in peripheral blood.

Via MiXCR, TCRdb re-called the 5' RACE reads, giving one row per CDR3 protein. The sample has 500,000 to 550,000 distinct CDR3 sequences, approximately 12% seen once. In the case of this clonotype: Its cognate antigen is unknown.

The source material was blood, either unsorted or a sorted T cell fraction (not recorded which). The source of this sequence is a male donor with ankylosing spondylitis.

The CDR3 sequence is CASSLAGSGRRSEQYV. In DNA form, the CDR3 reads TGTGCCAGCAGCTTAGCGGGTAGCGGGAGAAGAAGCGAGCAGTACGTC. The V call is TRBV7-9, the J call TRBJ2-7; 9 bases map to TRBD2. The CDR3 is made up of 16 amino acids. Germline V gene lookup returns CDR1 SEHNR and CDR2 FQNEAQ (reference sequence). Trimming cost V 0 bases and J 6 bases; bases outside gene matches: 9.